This T cell receptor beta chain was captured in a study of PD-1 blockade in classical Hodgkin lymphoma. Study details: With a 2-week interval, patients received intravenous nivolumab at 3 mg/kg.

The assay was immunoSEQ multiplex PCR, and TCRdb's table has in-frame clones only and misses some. The data show tens of thousands of clones, around 71% seen once. As for this clone: Its antigen is undetermined.

Each patient experienced a relapse that followed autologous stem cell transplantation, and brentuximab vedotin exposure varied. Findings and limits, study-wide: A significant rise in TCR diversity was seen by C4D1 for CD4+ cells but not for CD8+ cells. Newly diagnosed patients were said to have less baseline TCR diversity than healthy donors did.

The CDR3 spans 10 residues. Germline-derived CDR1 and CDR2 are LNHDA and SQIVND (reference sequence). This rearrangement joins TRBV19 to TRBJ1-1, with D possibly TRBD1 on 5 matching bases. The starting material was peripheral blood mononuclear cells (PBMCs), obtained at baseline. This TCR came from a human donor with classical Hodgkin lymphoma. CDR3 sequence reads: CGSGDAEAFF. Here the CDR3 DNA reads TGTGGCTCGGGGGACGCTGAAGCTTTCTTT. The variable domain in full, with the rest retrieved from reference TRBV19 and TRBJ1-1, is DGGITQSPKYLFRKEGQNVTLSCEQNLNHDAMYWYRQDPGQGLRLIYYSQIVNDFQKGDIAEGYSVSREKKESFPLTVTSAQKNPTAFYLCGSGDAEAFFGQGTRLTVV.